A single sample is the source of the 19 T cell receptor beta chains below, sequenced in a study of T cell changes during pregnancy in multiple sclerosis. Generated by immunoSEQ multiplex PCR, the TCRdb table keeps only in-frame clones and is missing some. Seen here are about 72,000 clones, roughly 91% observed once, and the top ten hold under 0.9%. The starting material was peripheral blood, obtained in the third trimester of pregnancy. Receptor source: a female donor in good health, enrolled as a control in a pregnancy study.

The chain has TRBV7-2 and TRBJ2-1, with 12 positions matching TRBD2. V shed 4 bases, J shed 8 bases, and the junction held 9 bases outside the gene matches. This CDR3 spans 16 amino acids. Germline CDR1 reads SGHTA; CDR2 reads FQGNSA. The CDR3 DNA reads TGTGCCAGCAGCTCCTCCGGGACTAGCGGGCGTCATGAGCAGTTCTTC. This gives the protein CASSSSGTSGRHEQFF.

The V and J genes are TRBV14 and TRBJ1-1; 7 bases fit TRBD1. The V gene end was trimmed by 0 bases and the J gene end by 10 bases; junction bases not matched to a gene: 11. The CDR3 totals 15 residues. Germline V gene sequence: CDR1 SGHDN, CDR2 FVKESK. For the CDR3, the DNA is TGTGCCAGCAGCCAAGATGCCCGGGACAGCGGTGGAGCTTTCTTT. Its protein is CASSQDARDSGGAFF.

This clone was observed a handful of times. The chain joins TRBV6-4 to TRBJ2-6; TRBD1 is a possible D gene (6 bases). V was trimmed by 4 bases and J by 1 base, leaving 17 bases between them. The CDR3 consists of 18 residues. Germline V gene data show CDR1 as MRHNA and CDR2 as SNTAGT. The CDR3 protein is CASSASQGSGSGANVLTF. CDR3 coding DNA: TGTGCCAGCAGTGCAAGCCAGGGGTCAGGGTCTGGGGCCAACGTCCTGACTTTC.

This chain connects TRBV5-1 to TRBJ1-6; D remains unclear. The CDR3 consists of 16 residues. CDR1 is SGHRS and CDR2 is YFSETQ in the germline V gene. V gave up 0 bases and J gave up 2 bases, with 9 bases separating them. The CDR3 sequence: CASSLGGDPYNSPLHF. The CDR3 bases are TGCGCCAGCAGCTTGGGAGGTGACCCCTATAATTCACCCCTCCACTTT.

The rearrangement links TRBV18 to TRBJ1-1; TRBD1 might be the D (5 bases). V dropped 1 base and J dropped 4 bases, with 13 bases sitting between them. This CDR3 has 15 residues. CDR1 is KGHSH, CDR2 LQKENI, per germline. DNA of the CDR3: TGTGCCAGCTCACCACAGGCAGGGTGGGGCACTGAAGCTTTCTTT. Amino acids: CASSPQAGWGTEAFF.

The chain employs TRBV30 and TRBJ1-2, with D possibly matching TRBD1 (5 bases). Per germline, CDR1 GTSNPN and CDR2 SVGIG (reference sequence). The CDR3 is made up of 11 amino acids. Trimming removed 7 bases from V and 5 bases from J, with 11 bases in between. CDR3 bases: TGTGCCTCGATGACAGCTTATGGCTACACCTTC. It yields the protein CASMTAYGYTF.

This sequence joins TRBV5-1 and TRBJ2-3; D uncertain. CDR3 length: 17 residues. Germline values: CDR1 SGHRS, CDR2 YFSETQ. V was clipped by 3 bases and J by 2 bases, with 19 bases between them. CDR3 nucleotides: TGCGCCAGCAGCTCTATTCGCCTGACACCTAACACAGATACGCAGTATTTT. This sequence encodes CASSSIRLTPNTDTQYF.

The V gene is TRBV15, the J gene TRBJ2-7, with D tentatively TRBD1 (5 bases). CDR1 is LNHNV and CDR2 is YYDKDF in the germline V gene (reference sequence). V shed 0 bases and J shed 2 bases, with 20 bases lying between them. The CDR3 loop spans 18 amino acids. Written as DNA, the CDR3 is TGTGCCACCAGCAGAGATAGTTATTCAGGGTCCGTTCCCTACGAGCAGTACTTC. Amino acids: CATSRDSYSGSVPYEQYF.

The genes are TRBV7-2 and TRBJ2-2; TRBD2 matches 7 bases. The CDR3 spans 15 residues. V shed 0 bases, J shed 4 bases, and the junction held 2 bases outside the gene matches. Per the germline V gene, CDR1 is SGHTA and CDR2 is FQGNSA. As DNA, the CDR3 is TGTGCCAGCAGCTTAGCGGGACTATCCACCGGGGAGCTGTTTTTT. Translation: CASSLAGLSTGELFF.

V is TRBV6-6 and J is TRBJ1-6; D perhaps matches TRBD1 (5 bases). CDR3 size: 12 residues. Germline CDR1 MNHNY, CDR2 SVGAGI (reference sequence). The V end was cut by 6 bases, the J end by 14 bases, with 14 bases between. Written as DNA, the CDR3 is TGTGCCAGCAGCCGACAGATCATGGCCCTCCACTTT. It translates to CASSRQIMALHF.

CDR3 in DNA: TGCAGCGTTGAGGCCACAGGGGGCGGTGAAAAACTGTTTTTT. Protein: CSVEATGGGEKLFF. The chain couples TRBV29-1 to TRBJ1-4; 9 nucleotides line up with TRBD1. Per the germline V gene, CDR1 is SQVTM and CDR2 is ANQGSEA. There are 14 residues in the CDR3. V gave up 3 bases and J gave up 7 bases; unmatched junction bases: 6.

The gene calls are TRBV4-3 and TRBJ2-1; TRBD2 aligns across 14 bases. This CDR3 is built from 20 residues. Per germline, CDR1 LGHNA and CDR2 YSLEER. V shed 1 base, J shed 4 bases, and the junction held 12 bases outside the gene matches. The CDR3 nucleotides read TGCGCCAGCAGCCAAGCCTCCGGGGGACTAGCGGGAGTGGGGTACAATGAGCAGTTCTTC. Amino acid sequence: CASSQASGGLAGVGYNEQFF.

The V call is TRBV5-1, the J call TRBJ2-1, with a possible D match to TRBD2 (6 bases). The germline CDR1 and CDR2 sequences are SGHRS and YFSETQ. The CDR3 runs to 16 residues. V lost 7 bases and J 2 bases, leaving 19 bases between the germline ends. CDR3 amino acids: CASFPRAGITYNEQFF. In DNA form, the CDR3 reads TGCGCCAGCTTTCCGAGGGCGGGGATAACCTACAATGAGCAGTTCTTC.

This chain connects TRBV19 to TRBJ2-7; D gene ambiguous. The germline CDR1 and CDR2 sequences are LNHDA and SQIVND (reference sequence). This CDR3 spans 14 amino acids. Trimming left V 3 bases short and J 4 bases short, with 13 bases between. The CDR3 nucleotides are TGTGCCAGTAGTATGTACAGAGATGCGTACGAGCAGTACTTC. Encoded protein: CASSMYRDAYEQYF. Looking up the rest from reference TRBV19 and TRBJ2-7 gives the full variable domain: DGGITQSPKYLFRKEGQNVTLSCEQNLNHDAMYWYRQDPGQGLRLIYYSQIVNDFQKGDIAEGYSVSREKKESFPLTVTSAQKNPTAFYLCASSMYRDAYEQYFGPGTRLTVT.

The gene calls are TRBV7-2 and TRBJ1-5; D is perhaps TRBD1 (5 bases). Germline assignment: CDR1 SGHTA and CDR2 FQGNSA. The CDR3 spans 13 residues. Trimming took 5 bases from V and 7 from J, leaving 12 bases between them. CDR3 nucleotide sequence: TGTGCCAGCAGCCTGCAGGGAAAGCAGCCCCAGCATTTT. This translates into CASSLQGKQPQHF.

The gene calls are TRBV28 and TRBJ1-3; 8 positions match TRBD1. V lost 6 bases and J lost 4; bases outside the gene matches: 11. Germline V gene sequence: CDR1 MDHEN, CDR2 SYDVKM. This CDR3 spans 16 amino acids. The CDR3, as DNA: TGTGCCAGCAGACCCCGACAGGGGCGGGTGGGAAACACCATATATTTT. Its protein product is CASRPRQGRVGNTIYF.

The DNA for the CDR3 is TGTGCCAGAAGCCGGACAGGGCGATATGGCTACACCTTC. Encoded protein: CARSRTGRYGYTF. This chain joins TRBV5-3 and TRBJ1-2; 8 bases are a match to TRBD1. TRBV5-3 is filed as an ORF, its function uncertain. The CDR3 sequence is 13 residues long. V lost 4 bases and J lost 5; bases outside the gene matches: 4.

This clone was recorded only once. The CDR3 bases are TGCGCCAGCAGCTGGGGACAGGGCCATCTGAGCTCCTACAATGAGCAGTTCTTC. Translated: CASSWGQGHLSSYNEQFF. The V and J genes are TRBV5-1 and TRBJ2-1; 9 bases are shared with TRBD1. Germline loops: CDR1 SGHRS, CDR2 YFSETQ. The V and J ends lost 3 bases and 0 bases, in that order; junction bases with no gene match: 10. The length of the CDR3 is 18 residues.

This clone has just one count. This rearrangement joins TRBV19 to TRBJ2-2; possible D gene TRBD1, 6 bases. CDR3 length: 14 residues. The germline V and J ends were trimmed by 6 bases and 2 bases, with 10 bases remaining between them. The V gene's germline CDR1 is LNHDA and CDR2 SQIVND (reference sequence). As DNA, the CDR3 is TGTGCCAGTAGCCAGGACAGAAACACCGGGGAGCTGTTTTTT. Translated, it gives CASSQDRNTGELFF.